Listed below are T cell receptor beta chains from one sample, sequenced in a study of T cell changes during pregnancy in multiple sclerosis. The table came from immunoSEQ multiplex PCR; TCRdb's copy has only in-frame clones and leaves some out. The data hold more than 45,000 clones, with 93% observed a single time. This material consisted of CD8+ T cells from peripheral blood mononuclear cells, taken in the second trimester of pregnancy. These receptors came from a female donor with multiple sclerosis, enrolled in a pregnancy study. The CDR3 runs from the conserved cysteine through the conserved F or W.

V gene | CDR3 protein
TRBV27 | CASRAGTANTGELFF
TRBV5-5 | CASRSDRGIPYEQYF
TRBV5-5 | CASSPTGNFYSNQPQHF
TRBV19 | CASSIVPLPTGAEGEQYF
TRBV19 | CASSLADDDYNEQFF
TRBV19 | CASSAGTSYEQYF
TRBV19 | CASKEAGAAYEQYF
TRBV27 | CASRAGLGFLYF
TRBV4-3 | CASSQGRGLRNEQFF
TRBV4-2 | CASSPPGGSPYNSPLHF
TRBV28 | CASSFRLAASYEQYF
TRBV13 | CASSLGQGLYEQYF
TRBV9 | CASSVVVAGTDTQYF
TRBV9 | CASSVGDSSGYTF
TRBV5-8 | CAIATGASNTEAFF
TRBV2 | CASSDQGYSGNTIYF
TRBV4-1 | CASSRGQGDEAFF
TRBV4-2 | CASSQDLLAASTDTQYF
TRBV2 | CASMTPASGILPGELFF
TRBV28 | CASTGPGELAGRYNEQFF
TRBV29-1 | CSVGGTSGRNEQYF
TRBV7-6 | CASSPETSGGRWTQYF
TRBV27 | CASSFGFHNQPQHF
TRBV27 | CASSYSLSSYNEQFF
TRBV15 | CATSPTPGNEQFF
TRBV2 | CASRDPGQGEFPEAFF
TRBV6-1 | CASSEVQAPSYEQYF
TRBV10-3 | CAISESKWTGEFF
TRBV6-5 | CASSYLQDYEQYF
TRBV19 | CASSPGQGSSYNEQFF
TRBV6-5 | CASSPRTGNYYEQYF
TRBV12-5 | CASVGDRPYGYTF
TRBV27 | CASSLSGGNYQPQETQYF
TRBV4-2 | CASSQRLQSEAFF
TRBV27 | CASRRGNQPQHF
TRBV6-5 | CASSYSTQGGDEQYF
TRBV10-3 | CAISELGQGMIGETQYF
TRBV7-2 | CASSLVLAGPNTEAFF
TRBV7-9 | CASSLGAGEQFF
TRBV6-1 | CASGTEKYQETQYF
TRBV7-4 | CAGSGGPHF
TRBV2 | CASSGQDYSNQPQHF
TRBV27 | CASSVAGVNTGELFF
TRBV2 | CASRQGYFYTEAFF
TRBV4-3 | CASSQEFRDTDTQYF
TRBV27 | CASSLLGTGSYEQYF
TRBV27 | CASSPGTSGKAQYF
TRBV4-2 | CASSQPIGRGGFGEQFF
TRBV25-1 | CASSEDQQGAPDTEAFF
TRBV7-9 | CASSLDGGGTNTEAFF
TRBV5-4 | CASSDAGYNEQFF
TRBV7-2 | CASSQSPDNSYEQYF
TRBV29-1 | CSVGVAGDTGELFF
TRBV4-2 | CASSQGTGDSSEAFF
TRBV27 | CASTSLQPGELFF
TRBV18 | CASSPGQGDYGYTF
TRBV4-2 | CASSQGTGAIYEQYF